Listed here are 32 T cell receptor beta chains from one sample, sequenced in a study of ipilimumab plus nivolumab after autologous stem cell transplantation. The repertoire was sequenced with immunoSEQ multiplex PCR; TCRdb's copy has only in-frame clones and lacks some. Of 43,000 or so clones listed, about 88% were seen once; the top ten hold approximately 0.8%. The sample was PBMCs, taken in a trial of ipilimumab plus nivolumab as post-transplant consolidation. The receptor source for this set is a male donor with multiple myeloma.

This rearrangement joins TRBV5-1 to TRBJ2-1; 12 positions agree with TRBD2. CDR3 length: 15 residues. Germline CDR1 is SGHRS and CDR2 is YFSETQ. Trimming at V came to 1 base and at J to 10 bases, leaving 6 bases not matched to a gene. The CDR3 protein is CASSLSLAGGPEQFF. In DNA form, the CDR3 reads TGCGCCAGCAGCTTGTCGCTAGCGGGAGGGCCCGAGCAGTTCTTC.

This clone was picked up one time. The chain employs TRBV29-1 and TRBJ2-2; 7 nucleotides line up with TRBD1. Germline CDR1 and CDR2: SQVTM and ANQGSEA. Trimming removed 7 bases from V and 2 bases from J; junction bases left unmatched: 22. The CDR3 sequence is 19 residues long. Here the CDR3 DNA reads TGCAGCGCAGGAATGGACAGGTATAATGAGAAAGAAAACACCGGGGAGCTGTTTTTT. Translation gives CSAGMDRYNEKENTGELFF.

The table lists this clone with a count of one. The J gene is TRBJ2-3, the V gene TRBV5-6, with D possibly being TRBD1 or TRBD2 (6 bases each). Germline CDR1 and CDR2: SGHDT and YYEEEE. This CDR3 has 16 residues. Trimming shortened V by 4 bases and J by 3 bases, and 18 bases separated the two germline ends. The CDR3 DNA is TGTGCCAGCAGCCTATGGGGGGCTCGAGGTACAGATACGCAGTATTTT. Translation gives CASSLWGARGTDTQYF.

The chain couples TRBV4-2 to TRBJ1-6; D unclear. The CDR3 has 15 amino acids. In germline, CDR1 is LGHNA, CDR2 YNFKEQ. The V end was cut by 1 base, the J end by 9 bases, with 13 bases between. CDR3 bases: TGTGCCAGCAGCCAAGCAATTGGGAGTGGTTCACCCCTCCACTTT. Amino acids: CASSQAIGSGSPLHF.

The chain combines TRBV5-1 with TRBJ2-7; 10 bases line up with TRBD2. Germline V gene data show CDR1 as SGHRS and CDR2 as YFSETQ. The J segment lost 6 bases and the V segment lost 8 bases, leaving 17 bases of the junction unmatched. The CDR3 totals 16 residues. The CDR3 region is CASQIGASGGTLEQYF. Here the CDR3 DNA reads TGCGCCAGTCAAATAGGGGCTAGCGGGGGTACCCTCGAGCAGTACTTC.

The CDR3 DNA follows: TGTGCCAGCAGCCAAGAACCCCAACTAGCGGCGAACACCGGGGAGCTGTTTTTT. This sequence encodes CASSQEPQLAANTGELFF. The V gene is TRBV4-2, the J gene TRBJ2-2; 8 nucleotides line up with TRBD2. CDR1 is LGHNA, CDR2 YNFKEQ, per germline. With 0 bases clipped from V and 0 bases from J, the junction kept 6 bases outside the gene matches. The CDR3 extends over 18 amino acids.

The chain employs TRBV7-2 and TRBJ1-1; no clear D gene. Germline V gives CDR1 SGHTA, CDR2 FQGNSA. Trimming shortened V by 3 bases and J by 4 bases, and 12 bases separated the two germline ends. The CDR3 runs to 14 residues. In DNA, the CDR3 is TGTGCCAGCAGCTTGATTACCGCGGCCACTGAAGCTTTCTTT. Translated, it gives CASSLITAATEAFF.

This clone occurred once. The chain couples TRBV2 to TRBJ2-5; no clear D gene. This CDR3 has 13 amino acids. V lost 5 bases to trimming and J lost 2 bases, with 9 bases between them. The germline V gene has CDR1 SNHLY and CDR2 FYNNEI. The CDR3 sequence is CASSRTPQETQYF. CDR3 nucleotides: TGTGCCAGCAGTCGAACACCTCAAGAGACCCAGTACTTC.

V and J are TRBV7-2 and TRBJ1-6; 7 bases match TRBD1. CDR1 SGHTA and CDR2 FQGNSA come from the germline V gene. The CDR3 loop spans 15 amino acids. V shed 2 bases and J 5 bases; nucleotides not matched to a gene: 3. The CDR3: CASSLQTGHNSPLHF. The CDR3 DNA sequence: TGTGCCAGCAGCTTACAGACAGGGCATAATTCACCCCTCCACTTT.

The J gene is TRBJ1-2, the V gene TRBV7-2, with TRBD1 identical over 7 bases. The CDR3 loop spans 15 amino acids. V lost 0 bases to trimming and J lost 4 bases; unmatched junction nucleotides: 5. The germline V gene has CDR1 SGHTA and CDR2 FQGNSA. The CDR3: CASSLAGQEAYGYTF. DNA of the CDR3: TGTGCCAGCAGCTTAGCAGGACAGGAGGCCTATGGCTACACCTTC.

The chain couples TRBV9 to TRBJ2-5; weak D call: TRBD2 (5 bases). The V gene lost 5 bases and the J gene lost 4 bases, with 12 bases spanning the gap. The length of the CDR3 is 13 residues. Germline CDR1 reads SGDLS; CDR2 reads YYNGEE. CDR3 nucleotides: TGTGCCAGCAGTGGGCGTGGGAGAGAGACCCAGTACTTC. Its protein is CASSGRGRETQYF. The variable domain in full, with the rest retrieved from reference TRBV9 and TRBJ2-5, is DSGVTQTPKHLITATGQRVTLRCSPRSGDLSVYWYQQSLDQGLQFLIQYYNGEERAKGNILERFSAQQFPDLHSELNLSSLELGDSALYFCASSGRGRETQYFGPGTRLLVL.

This rearrangement joins TRBV7-9 to TRBJ2-1; TRBD2 is a possible D gene (5 bases). Germline CDR1 SEHNR, CDR2 FQNEAQ (reference sequence). Trimming removed 3 bases at V and 6 bases at J, with 15 bases between. CDR3 size: 15 residues. DNA for the CDR3: TGTGCCAGCAGCTTTTACCGGGAAGGGAGCAATGAGCAGTTCTTC. It encodes CASSFYREGSNEQFF. Based on the CDR3 plus reference TRBV7-9 and TRBJ2-1, the full variable domain is DTGVSQNPRHKITKRGQNVTFRCDPISEHNRLYWYRQTLGQGPEFLTYFQNEAQLEKSRLLSDRFSAERPKGSFSTLEIQRTEQGDSAMYLCASSFYREGSNEQFFGPGTRLTVL.

This chain uses TRBV19 with TRBJ2-5; D is uncertain. Germline V lookup: CDR1 LNHDA, CDR2 SQIVND (reference sequence). The CDR3 is made up of 15 amino acids. V was clipped by 3 bases and J by 5 bases, with 16 bases between them. CDR3 in DNA: TGTGCCAGTAGTATCCAAGGGCCGCCAGCCGAGACCCAGTACTTC. It yields the protein CASSIQGPPAETQYF.

CDR3 in DNA: TGTGCCAGCAGTTTAACGTCCCCCGTGGCACCCCTCCACTTT. It codes for CASSLTSPVAPLHF. This rearrangement joins TRBV27 to TRBJ1-6, with no clear D. CDR1 is MNHEY, CDR2 SMNVEV, per germline (reference sequence). The V end lost 2 bases, the J end lost 11 bases, and 13 bases lay between the germline ends. This CDR3 spans 14 amino acids.

This chain joins TRBV19 and TRBJ1-2; D not resolved. Trimming left V 5 bases short and J 7 bases short, with 11 bases between. CDR3 length: 12 residues. Germline V lookup: CDR1 LNHDA, CDR2 SQIVND (reference sequence). The CDR3 nucleotides read TGTGCCAGTAGTTCCCTGGGGTCTGGCTACACCTTC. It encodes CASSSLGSGYTF. Full variable domain (outside the CDR3, taken from reference TRBV19 and TRBJ1-2): DGGITQSPKYLFRKEGQNVTLSCEQNLNHDAMYWYRQDPGQGLRLIYYSQIVNDFQKGDIAEGYSVSREKKESFPLTVTSAQKNPTAFYLCASSSLGSGYTFGSGTRLTVV.

This clone was picked up one time. This chain uses TRBV27 with TRBJ2-7; TRBD2 matches at 11 bases. Germline CDR1 reads MNHEY; CDR2 reads SMNVEV (reference sequence). V shed 6 bases and J 4 bases; nucleotides not matched to a gene: 8. This CDR3 region has 15 residues. The chain's CDR3 is CASSLLAGVGYEQYF. For the CDR3, the DNA is TGTGCCAGCAGCCTACTAGCGGGAGTTGGTTACGAGCAGTACTTC.

The rearrangement joins TRBV19 to TRBJ2-7, with 7 positions matching TRBD2. With 1 base clipped from V and 5 bases from J, the junction kept 5 bases outside the gene matches. Germline CDR1 reads LNHDA; CDR2 reads SQIVND (reference sequence). This CDR3 comprises 14 residues. CDR3 sequence reads: CASSIATSLDEQYF. CDR3 bases: TGTGCCAGTAGTATAGCGACTAGCCTCGACGAGCAGTACTTC. Drawing the rest from reference TRBV19 and TRBJ2-7, the complete variable domain is DGGITQSPKYLFRKEGQNVTLSCEQNLNHDAMYWYRQDPGQGLRLIYYSQIVNDFQKGDIAEGYSVSREKKESFPLTVTSAQKNPTAFYLCASSIATSLDEQYFGPGTRLTVT.

The CDR3 region is CASSLGLSGGAAEQFF. CDR3 nucleotide sequence: TGTGCCAGCAGCTTAGGGCTTAGCGGGGGGGCGGCTGAGCAGTTCTTC. This chain uses TRBV7-8 with TRBJ2-1; TRBD2 matches 11 bases. With V trimmed by 1 base and J by 9 bases, 8 bases remained unmatched. The CDR3 length is 16 residues. Germline CDR1 is SGHVS and CDR2 is FQNEAQ.

This clone showed up just once. The J gene is TRBJ2-7, the V gene TRBV4-1; D is unclear. This CDR3 has 15 residues. V dropped 0 bases and J dropped 1 base, with 10 bases sitting between them. In germline, CDR1 is MGHRA, CDR2 YSYEKL. This chain's CDR3 is CASSQDLPGSYEQYF. The DNA of the CDR3 is TGCGCCAGCAGCCAAGATCTCCCTGGATCCTACGAGCAGTACTTC.

This clone was recorded only once. V and J are TRBV6-5 and TRBJ1-5; D is ambiguous. Per germline, CDR1 MNHEY and CDR2 SVGAGI. This CDR3 contains 15 residues. V lost 6 bases and J 0 bases, leaving 12 bases between the germline ends. The chain's CDR3 is CASSTTGHSNQPQHF. For the CDR3, the DNA is TGTGCCAGCAGCACGACCGGTCATAGCAATCAGCCCCAGCATTTT.

The chain employs TRBV7-3 and TRBJ2-3; 9 bases are a match to TRBD2. V was pared by 0 bases and J by 6 bases, with 13 bases of the junction left unmatched. The CDR3 has 18 residues. Germline values: CDR1 SGHTA, CDR2 FQGTGA. For the CDR3, the DNA is TGTGCCAGCAGCTTAACCGGACTAGCGTCGAAACCAGGGGATACGCAGTATTTT. Translated, it gives CASSLTGLASKPGDTQYF.

The chain uses TRBV6-5 and TRBJ1-4, with 8 bases matching TRBD1. This CDR3 has 15 residues. Germline CDR1 is MNHEY and CDR2 is SVGAGI. The trim removed 2 bases at V and 8 bases at J, leaving 7 bases unmatched. CDR3 region: CASSYLTGGREKLFF. CDR3 in DNA: TGTGCCAGCAGTTACCTAACAGGGGGTCGGGAAAAACTGTTTTTT.

The chain couples TRBV5-1 to TRBJ2-7, with D perhaps TRBD1 or TRBD2 (5 bases each). Germline values: CDR1 SGHRS, CDR2 YFSETQ. Trimming took off 3 bases at V and 0 bases at J, with 19 bases between the two ends. The CDR3 consists of 17 residues. CDR3 residues: CASSSTLFSGGSYEQYF. The DNA for the CDR3 is TGCGCCAGCAGCTCCACTCTCTTCAGTGGGGGCTCCTACGAGCAGTACTTC.

This clone was detected only once. V is TRBV7-2 and J is TRBJ2-7; 7 bases are shared with TRBD1. J lost 4 bases, V lost 4 bases, and 1 base had no gene match. The CDR3 has 12 residues. Per the germline V gene, CDR1 is SGHTA and CDR2 is FQGNSA. The CDR3 DNA reads TGTGCCAGCAGCTCGACAGGGTACGAGCAGTACTTC. As protein: CASSSTGYEQYF.

The rearrangement uses TRBV9 and TRBJ2-1, with D tentatively TRBD1 (5 bases). V was trimmed by 0 bases and J by 7 bases, leaving 14 bases between them. From germline, CDR1 is SGDLS and CDR2 YYNGEE. CDR3 size: 15 residues. CDR3 coding DNA: TGTGCCAGCAGCGTAGCTGCGCCCCCAGGGAATGAGCAGTTCTTC. Its translation is CASSVAAPPGNEQFF.

V and J are TRBV6-6 and TRBJ1-3; a weak D match, TRBD1 (5 bases). Germline V lookup: CDR1 MNHNY, CDR2 SVGAGI (reference sequence). Trimming pared 2 bases from V and 0 bases from J, leaving 11 bases between. The CDR3 runs to 16 residues. CDR3 coding DNA: TGTGCCAGCAGTTACCCCCACGGGGGCTCTGGAAACACCATATATTTT. It encodes CASSYPHGGSGNTIYF.

The chain employs TRBV4-1 and TRBJ1-4, with 7 bases lining up with TRBD1. The CDR3 covers 16 residues. Germline CDR1 is MGHRA and CDR2 is YSYEKL. V lost 2 bases, J lost 4 bases, and 7 bases stayed unmatched. CDR3 bases: TGCGCCAGCAGCCAACGACAGGGACTGCTTAATGAAAAACTGTTTTTT. The encoded protein is CASSQRQGLLNEKLFF.

The chain employs TRBV19 and TRBJ1-1, with D unresolved. Germline lookup yields CDR1 LNHDA and CDR2 SQIVND (reference sequence). The CDR3 runs 10 residues. CDR3 in amino acids: CGAGNTEAFF. In DNA, the CDR3 is TGTGGGGCAGGGAACACTGAAGCTTTCTTT.

The J gene is TRBJ1-4, the V gene TRBV7-6, with D unclear. Germline values: CDR1 SGHVS, CDR2 FNYEAQ. Trimming took 5 bases from V and 6 from J, leaving 19 bases between them. This CDR3 has 16 residues. In nucleotides, the CDR3 is TGTGCCAGCAGCCAACATGGTTTGGCAGTTTATGAAAAACTGTTTTTT. Its protein product is CASSQHGLAVYEKLFF.

V is TRBV6-1 and J is TRBJ1-1, with D possibly being TRBD1 (5 bases). CDR3 length: 15 residues. The V gene's germline CDR1 is MNHNS and CDR2 SASEGT. Trimming pared 1 base from V and 5 bases from J, leaving 14 bases between. CDR3 coding DNA: TGTGCCAGCAGTGAAGGGTCGGCAGGGCTGACTGAAGCTTTCTTT. Amino acid sequence: CASSEGSAGLTEAFF.

The V call is TRBV7-2, the J call TRBJ2-2; no firm D call. The CDR3 length is 14 residues. Trimming removed 3 bases from V and 1 base from J, with 6 bases in between. Per the germline V gene, CDR1 is SGHTA and CDR2 is FQGNSA. The CDR3 DNA follows: TGTGCCAGCAGCTTTTGGGAGAACACCGGGGAGCTGTTTTTT. It codes for CASSFWENTGELFF.

CDR3 sequence (DNA): TGTGCCAGCAGACGGGACAGGTCCTTCAAGCCCCAGCATTTT. Translating it yields CASRRDRSFKPQHF. The chain uses TRBV6-5 and TRBJ1-5; 8 bases align to TRBD1. V trimming: 6 bases; J trimming: 8 bases; junction bases outside the gene matches: 9. The CDR3 covers 14 residues. Germline lookup yields CDR1 MNHEY and CDR2 SVGAGI.